The 25 T cell receptor beta chains in this list originate from one sample, sequenced in a study of neurological immune-mediated disorders. Using its own MiXCR run on the 5' RACE reads, TCRdb lists one record per CDR3 protein. The table shows 65,000 to 95,000 distinct CDR3 sequences, with just over 5% occurring only once. Sequencing used PBMCs. Receptors were obtained from a woman aged 30 to 39 with multiple sclerosis.

A few counts support this clonotype. The chain recombines TRBV28 with TRBJ2-3; 9 positions agree with TRBD2. The CDR3 length is 15 residues. Unmatched junction bases numbered 4, after V lost 2 bases and J lost 4 bases. Per the germline V gene, CDR1 is MDHEN and CDR2 is SYDVKM. The CDR3 here is CASSLAGGLADTQYF. The CDR3 DNA reads as TGTGCCAGCAGTTTAGCGGGAGGGCTTGCAGATACGCAGTATTTT.

The table lists this clonotype with many counts. This chain joins TRBV12-3 or TRBV12-4 and TRBJ1-2; 8 bases match TRBD1. The V gene end was trimmed by 6 bases and the J gene end by 4 bases; junction bases not matched to a gene: 10. CDR3 size: 15 residues. CDR3 amino acids: CASRSTTGGGYGYTF. DNA of the CDR3: TGTGCCAGCAGATCGACTACAGGGGGTGGCTATGGCTACACCTTC.

This clonotype was recorded a few times. This may be a read error, as it is one base from a much larger clone. The CDR3 coding sequence is TGCAGTGCTAGAGCCCTGGTCCAAGAGAACCAGTACTTC. Translation gives CSARALVQENQYF. The chain has TRBV20-1 and TRBJ2-5; D call uncertain. This CDR3 has 13 residues. From germline, CDR1 is DFQATT and CDR2 SNEGSKA (reference sequence).

The chain links TRBV24-1 to TRBJ2-1; either TRBD1 or TRBD2 may fit D (6 bases each). The CDR3 totals 15 residues. V gave up 1 base and J gave up 10 bases, with 16 bases separating them. Germline lookup yields CDR1 KGHDR and CDR2 SFDVKD. In DNA, the CDR3 is TGTGCCACCAGTGATTTTAGCGAAGGGGGGCTGGAGCAGTTCTTC. Protein product: CATSDFSEGGLEQFF.

This clonotype was picked up many times. The rearrangement uses TRBV3-1 and TRBJ2-2; maybe TRBD2 (5 bases). Germline CDR1 LGHDT, CDR2 YNNKEL (reference sequence). V was clipped by 0 bases and J by 5 bases, with 16 bases between them. The CDR3 extends over 17 amino acids. CDR3 sequence (DNA): TGTGCCAGCAGCCAAGACCGGCGGGCCGGCGGGACCGGGGAGCTGTTTTTT. Its translation is CASSQDRRAGGTGELFF.

V and J are TRBV20-1 and TRBJ1-2; D might be TRBD1 (5 bases). V was trimmed by 0 bases and J by 0 bases, leaving 11 bases between them. The CDR3 has 15 amino acids. Germline V gene lookup returns CDR1 DFQATT and CDR2 SNEGSKA (reference sequence). The CDR3 DNA reads as TGCAGTGCTAGAGATCCGCAGGGCTCTAACTATGGCTACACCTTC. The encoded protein is CSARDPQGSNYGYTF.

The chain couples TRBV24-1 to TRBJ2-1; no firm D call. V was shortened by 2 bases and J by 4 bases, with 17 bases between the two germline ends. Germline CDR1 reads KGHDR; CDR2 reads SFDVKD. CDR3 length equals 17 residues. CDR3 in amino acids: CATSDSQGVGRYNEQFF. The CDR3 DNA is TGTGCCACCAGTGATTCCCAAGGCGTAGGACGATACAATGAGCAGTTCTTC.

In this sample, this clonotype turned up many times. This chain joins TRBV11-2 and TRBJ2-1; D is undetermined. The germline V gene encodes CDR1 SGHAT and CDR2 FQNNGV. The CDR3 covers 14 residues. The V gene lost 1 base and the J gene lost 1 base, with 5 bases spanning the gap. The CDR3 here is CASSLAPSYNEQFF. In DNA form, the CDR3 reads TGTGCCAGCAGCTTAGCGCCGTCCTACAATGAGCAGTTCTTC.

This clonotype was detected many times. The V and J genes are TRBV5-1 and TRBJ2-1; 14 bases fit TRBD2. The V and J ends lost 3 bases and 10 bases, in that order; junction bases with no gene match: 12. The CDR3 has 17 residues. Germline CDR1 is SGHRS and CDR2 is YFSETQ. The CDR3 sequence: CASSSGPGLAGVREQFF. The CDR3 DNA sequence: TGCGCCAGCAGCTCCGGCCCGGGACTAGCGGGAGTCCGCGAGCAGTTCTTC. The full variable domain, with the rest looked up from reference TRBV5-1 and TRBJ2-1, is KAGVTQTPRYLIKTRGQQVTLSCSPISGHRSVSWYQQTPGQGLQFLFEYFSETQRNKGNFPGRFSGRQFSNSRSEMNVSTLELGDSALYLCASSSGPGLAGVREQFFGPGTRLTVL.

The chain combines TRBV3-1 with TRBJ2-6; a weak D match, TRBD1 (6 bases). Between the trimmed V and J ends, which lost 7 bases and 2 bases, there was a span of 18 bases. CDR1 LGHDT and CDR2 YNNKEL come from the germline V gene (reference sequence). The CDR3 extends over 17 amino acids. CDR3 nucleotides: TGTGCCAGCAACCCCCCCTTGGGACAAGCTGGGGCCAACGTCCTGACTTTC. This encodes CASNPPLGQAGANVLTF.

This clonotype was seen a handful of times. This chain links TRBV6-6 with TRBJ2-5; 10 nucleotides match TRBD2. J lost 1 base, V lost 3 bases, and 5 bases had no gene match. The CDR3 runs 16 residues. CDR1 and CDR2 from the germline V gene are MNHNY and SVGAGI (reference sequence). The CDR3 protein is CASSYGLADIQETQYF. For the CDR3, the DNA is TGTGCCAGCAGTTATGGACTAGCGGATATCCAAGAGACCCAGTACTTC.

This clonotype occurred a few times. This chain connects TRBV20-1 to TRBJ2-1, with 8 bases fitting TRBD2. The CDR3 has 15 amino acids. CDR1 and CDR2 from the germline V gene are DFQATT and SNEGSKA (reference sequence). The junction had 12 bases not matched to a gene; V was cut back by 0 bases and J by 11 bases. The CDR3 is CSAREVQRERGKQFF. Written as DNA, the CDR3 is TGCAGTGCTAGAGAAGTCCAGCGGGAGAGGGGGAAGCAGTTCTTC.

This sequence joins TRBV12-3 or TRBV12-4 and TRBJ2-5, with 12 positions matching TRBD2. This CDR3 is built from 17 residues. V lost 3 bases to trimming and J lost 2 bases; unmatched junction nucleotides: 7. For the CDR3, the DNA is TGTGCCAGCAGTTTCCACCTTACTAGCGGGGGGCAAGAGACCCAGTACTTC. Translating gives CASSFHLTSGGQETQYF.

This clonotype was detected only a few times. The chain employs TRBV5-1 and TRBJ2-5, with D perhaps matching TRBD1 or TRBD2 (5 bases each). The CDR3 loop spans 15 amino acids. V was trimmed by 2 bases and J by 0 bases, leaving 11 bases between them. The germline V gene encodes CDR1 SGHRS and CDR2 YFSETQ. CDR3 amino acids: CASSFSGHYQETQYF. CDR3 coding DNA: TGCGCCAGCAGCTTCTCGGGGCACTACCAAGAGACCCAGTACTTC.

This clonotype came up many times. The chain uses TRBV7-9 and TRBJ2-3; the match to TRBD2 covers 11 bases. Losses at the gene ends were 5 bases for V and 2 bases for J; bases not matched to a gene: 6. The CDR3 covers 16 residues. The V gene's germline CDR1 is SEHNR and CDR2 FQNEAQ (reference sequence). The CDR3 region is CASSPGTSGFTDTQYF. In DNA form, the CDR3 reads TGTGCCAGCAGCCCCGGGACTAGCGGTTTCACAGATACGCAGTATTTT.

This clonotype was observed at least ten times. This chain joins TRBV9 and TRBJ2-2, with D possibly TRBD2 on 6 matching bases. The germline gives CDR1 SGDLS, CDR2 YYNGEE. The CDR3 has 14 amino acids. V was shortened by 5 bases and J by 3 bases, with 11 bases between the two germline ends. CDR3 bases: TGTGCCAGCAGGGCGGGGCCGGACACCGGGGAGCTGTTTTTT. This translates into CASRAGPDTGELFF.

This clonotype was seen a handful of times. The CDR3 DNA follows: TGTGCCAGCAGCCAAGGCTACGCGGGAGTGGATCCAGATACGCAGTATTTT. Residues: CASSQGYAGVDPDTQYF. V usage is TRBV3-1 and J usage is TRBJ2-3, with 7 bases lining up with TRBD2. V lost 1 base, J lost 4 bases, and 11 bases stayed unmatched. The CDR3 sequence is 17 residues long. Per the germline V gene, CDR1 is LGHDT and CDR2 is YNNKEL (reference sequence).

This clonotype was found many times. The chain employs TRBV20-1 and TRBJ2-7; 8 positions agree with TRBD2. This CDR3 is built from 15 residues. With 5 bases clipped from V and 4 bases from J, the junction kept 13 bases outside the gene matches. The germline V gene encodes CDR1 DFQATT and CDR2 SNEGSKA (reference sequence). This chain's CDR3 is CSASSRAGVRYEQYF. The CDR3 coding sequence is TGCAGTGCTTCCTCTCGAGCGGGAGTGAGGTACGAGCAGTACTTC.

This clonotype was seen repeatedly, ten times or more. The chain links TRBV20-1 to TRBJ2-7; no definite D call. The V end was cut by 1 base, the J end by 6 bases, with 7 bases between. Germline V CDR1 and CDR2: DFQATT, SNEGSKA (reference sequence). The CDR3 is 11 amino acids. CDR3 loop: CSARVSTEQYF. For the CDR3, the DNA is TGCAGTGCTAGAGTTAGCACCGAGCAGTACTTC.

This clonotype was counted ten times or more. CDR3: CASSLGELSTDTQYF. CDR3 nucleotide sequence: TGTGCCAGCAGCTTAGGGGAACTTAGCACAGATACGCAGTATTTT. This chain links TRBV7-9 with TRBJ2-3, with D unresolved. V shed 1 base and J shed 0 bases, with 8 bases lying between them. The CDR3 covers 15 residues. Germline CDR1 SEHNR, CDR2 FQNEAQ (reference sequence).

This clonotype was detected ten times or more. This rearrangement joins TRBV6-2 or TRBV6-3 to TRBJ1-2; perhaps TRBD1 as D (5 bases). The length of the CDR3 is 13 residues. Germline values: CDR1 MNHEY, CDR2 SVGEGT. The ends were cut back, 2 bases at V and 7 bases at J, with 11 bases in the middle. CDR3 region: CASSYRQGGGYTF. The CDR3 DNA reads as TGTGCCAGCAGTTACCGGCAGGGAGGTGGCTACACCTTC.

The table lists this clonotype with many counts. This chain joins TRBV5-5 and TRBJ2-1; 10 bases are a match to TRBD1. V gave up 2 bases and J gave up 0 bases; unmatched junction bases: 8. The CDR3 sequence is 18 residues long. CDR1 is SGHKS, CDR2 YYEKEE, per germline (reference sequence). CDR3 coding DNA: TGTGCCAGCAGCTTAAGGCCGGGACAGGGGAGCTCCTACAATGAGCAGTTCTTC. Translating gives CASSLRPGQGSSYNEQFF.

This chain connects TRBV14 to TRBJ2-1; 13 bases align to TRBD2. The CDR3 consists of 15 residues. Germline trimming cut 4 bases from V and 7 bases from J; bases unmatched to any gene: 4. Germline CDR1 SGHDN, CDR2 FVKESK. Here the CDR3 reads CASSLLAGGPNEQFF. CDR3 sequence (DNA): TGTGCCAGCAGCCTACTAGCGGGAGGGCCTAATGAGCAGTTCTTC.

This clonotype was found many times. The chain couples TRBV3-1 to TRBJ1-2; D is unclear. From germline, CDR1 is LGHDT and CDR2 YNNKEL (reference sequence). Trimming left V 5 bases short and J 0 bases short, with 13 bases between. The CDR3 has 15 residues. CDR3 in amino acids: CASSDFRTPNYGYTF. The DNA of the CDR3 is TGTGCCAGCAGCGATTTTAGGACTCCTAACTATGGCTACACCTTC.

This clonotype counts as medium-sized. The rearrangement uses TRBV20-1 and TRBJ2-2; TRBD1 matches at 9 bases. Germline CDR1 reads DFQATT; CDR2 reads SNEGSKA (reference sequence). After removal of 0 bases from V and 5 bases from J, the junction contained 1 base not matched to a gene. The CDR3 is made up of 14 amino acids. The CDR3 protein is CSARDGQGTGELFF. The CDR3, as DNA: TGCAGTGCTAGAGACGGACAGGGGACCGGGGAGCTGTTTTTT.